The sequence of this TCR beta chain was determined in a study of long-term antiretroviral therapy in people with HIV. Regarding the study as a whole: The range of CDR3 lengths in HIV repertoires proved narrower than that found in controls. With ART, diversity went up but was still lower than in transplant donor controls. At every time point, clones expanded before ART dominated the repertoire.

immunoSEQ v3.0 was run at survey level. Repertoires were generated with immunoSEQ multiplex PCR, while TCRdb's copy carries only in-frame clones and drops some. The top ten hold 7% to 9.5% of the sample, which has 32,000 or so clones, 85% to 90% seen once. Germline values: CDR1 SGHTS, CDR2 YDEGEE. V lost 3 bases, J lost 0 bases, and 10 bases lay in between. The CDR3 is made up of 14 amino acids. With respect to this clone: Its antigen is not identified.

Sample: unsorted PBMCs, taken 3.2 years before starting antiretroviral therapy. The rearrangement uses TRBV5-8 and TRBJ2-7, with D perhaps TRBD1 (7 bases). The clonotype comes from a man aged 50 or older with HIV. CDR3 sequence (DNA): TGTGCCAGCAGCTCCCAGGGGGGCTCCTACGAGCAGTACTTC. This sequence encodes CASSSQGGSYEQYF.